This is a list of T cell receptor beta chains from one sample in a study of blood T cell repertoires in COVID-19. The table came from immunoSEQ multiplex PCR; TCRdb's copy has only in-frame clones and leaves some out. The profile shows over 150,000 clones, about 88% of them singletons. Sequenced material: peripheral blood. The receptors were sampled from a man aged 40-49 years with acute or convalescent COVID-19. Each CDR3 is given with its conserved first and last residue. The D gene is left open where the match is weak. Clone sizes are given selectively: once, few, many, or a class where the clone is expanded.

cdr3_nt cdr3_aa j_call cdr3_length d_call v_call clone_size
TGTGCCAGCAGCTCAGGTTTTGACCGGACTGAAGCTTTCTTT CASSSGFDRTEAFF TRBJ1-1 14 - TRBV7-9 few
TGTGCCAGCAGCTTCGCGACAGGGGGCAATCAGCCCCAGCATTTT CASSFATGGNQPQHF TRBJ1-5 15 TRBD1 TRBV7-2 few
TGTGCCAGCAGTGAAAGGGGCTACAGGAGACTCTCTGGAAACACCATATATTTT CASSERGYRRLSGNTIYF TRBJ1-3 18 - TRBV6-1 -
TGTGCCAGCCCCTTTGTTAGGGGCAAAAACATTCAGTACTTC CASPFVRGKNIQYF TRBJ2-4 14 - TRBV7-3 -
TGTGCCAGTAGTGACAGGGGGAATTCACCCCTCCACTTT CASSDRGNSPLHF TRBJ1-6 13 TRBD1 TRBV19 -
TGTGCCAGCAGCGTAGGTCCCAGACAGCTCTCTGGAAACACCATATATTTT CASSVGPRQLSGNTIYF TRBJ1-3 17 - TRBV9 -
TGTGCCAGCAGGGAGAGATCGGGACAGGGGAACACTGAAGCTTTCTTT CASRERSGQGNTEAFF TRBJ1-1 16 TRBD1 TRBV27 few
TGTGCCAGCAGTCGGGACAGGACCTACGAGCAGTACTTC CASSRDRTYEQYF TRBJ2-7 13 TRBD1 TRBV2 -
TGCGCCAGCAGCTCCCGACAGGTCGACACCGGGGAGCTGTTTTTT CASSSRQVDTGELFF TRBJ2-2 15 - TRBV5-1 few
TGTGCCAGCAGCCGAGGGGGTTATGGCTACACCTTC CASSRGGYGYTF TRBJ1-2 12 - TRBV9 -
TGTGCCTGGAGTACGGGGACAGGGAACACTGAAGCTTTCTTT CAWSTGTGNTEAFF TRBJ1-1 14 TRBD1 TRBV30 -
TGTGCCATCAGTGGGGGGGAGACAGATACGCAGTATTTT CAISGGETDTQYF TRBJ2-3 13 - TRBV10-3 -
TGTGCCAGCAGCCTTGGGACAGGGTTGGGAGATACGCAGTATTTT CASSLGTGLGDTQYF TRBJ2-3 15 TRBD1 TRBV2 -
TGCGCCAGCAGCGGGTCTGGACAGCCGAATGAAGCTTTCTTT CASSGSGQPNEAFF TRBJ1-1 14 - TRBV5-1 few
TGTGCCAGCAGCGTCTCGGTGAGACAGAGCTCTGGAAACACCATATATTTT CASSVSVRQSSGNTIYF TRBJ1-3 17 - TRBV9 -
TGTGCCAGCATTCGGCTAGGGGGGAACACTGAAGCTTTCTTT CASIRLGGNTEAFF TRBJ1-1 14 - TRBV6-5 -
TGTGCCATCAGTGAAGGGGATCGAGACCGCATCGGCACTGAAGCTTTCTTT CAISEGDRDRIGTEAFF TRBJ1-1 17 - TRBV10-3 -